This T cell receptor (beta chain) stems from a study of blood T cells in healthy people across ages. The study's findings and limits: Expanded clonotype shifts may have been confounded, as the donors had an unknown CMV status. Naive T cell percentage showed a strong correlation with the diversity of TCR beta.

About this clonotype: The antigen is undetermined.

From germline, CDR1 is SGHTA and CDR2 FQGNSA. Trimming cost V 5 bases and J 8 bases, with 7 bases left between them. The CDR3 is 11 residues long. Then a second PCR, running about 7 to 11 cycles, was carried out with a sample-barcoded 5' primer and a J-beta primer mix. In TCRdb, the 5' RACE reads were re-called with MiXCR into one record per CDR3 protein. The data show some 850,000 distinct CDR3 sequences, with more than 25% seen just once and roughly 3.1% held by the top ten. The sample was also reused in another study, on T cells of mothers and their children.

What was sequenced was blood. The clonotype was recovered from a boy aged 5-17 years in good health. The chain recombines TRBV7-2 with TRBJ2-1; no definite D call. The CDR3 reads CASSRNYEQFF. The CDR3 nucleotides are TGTGCCAGCAGCAGGAATTATGAGCAGTTCTTC.